What follows describes a single T cell receptor beta chain. No cognate antigen has been identified for it. Per-base qualities were not stored, and no clone one base away is much larger. Germline trimming: 0 bases from V, 8 bases from J; junction bases outside gene matches: 3. The germline V gene (reference sequence) gives CDR1 as SGHNT and CDR2 as YYREEE. The cysteine opens and the phenylalanine closes a CDR3 of 13 amino acids. The sequence is cut down to CDR3 DNA, 39 bases in frame from base 1. The data were produced on an Illumina HiSeq 2500. TCRs were amplified with Phusion for approximately 18 PCR cycles, with a constant-region primer paired with the adapter attached to the V primers. The MessageAmp II aRNA Amplification Kit was used to amplify the isolated mRNA, with in vitro transcription run for 15 to 20 hours at 37 degrees C. The Dynabeads mRNA DIRECT Purification Kit was used to isolate the mRNA for TCR sequencing. A second roughly 25-cycle Phusion PCR added indexed Illumina adapters, and products were purified with AMPure XP beads. In the source study's methods: Using custom Perl scripts, TCR sequences that encoded the same protein were pooled, out-of-frame sequences were dropped, and the abundance of each clonotype was calculated. The analysis excluded TCR sequences that were supported by just one read. Repertoire metrics included Shannon entropy, Gini index, clonality, richness, and frequency of TCRs shared between repertoires. Clones were called with MiXCR by TCRdb after fastp trimmed the public reads at Q25, and only in-frame beta chains were retained. Entries are consolidated by CDR3 protein sequence, retaining the most common genes and DNA. The V and J calls and clone size come from TCRdb's table, not from the authors' own analysis. This sample has 50,000 or so distinct CDR3 sequences in its table, and approximately 35% of those were observed once. Clones ranked in the top ten supply less than 9.5% of the sample.

The data originate from a study of low-dose radiotherapy and immunotherapy resistance in tumors (dated by TCRdb to 2021 to 2024). Turning to the overall study: In Cohort 1, each fraction delivered 0.5 Gy every 2 weeks, and the prescribed total PTV dose was 6.5 Gy. Eight patients were included in the translational analysis, namely three from the first dose cohort plus the first five from the second dose cohort. Starting on cycle 1 day 1, patients took 300 mg of aspirin by mouth once daily for four cycles. Superscript III and a set of TRAV- and TRBV-specific primers were used to synthesize first-strand cDNA, so that both TCRalpha and TCRbeta chains were covered. Nivolumab was administered intravenously as a 240 mg flat dose every two weeks, and ipilimumab was administered intravenously at 1 mg/kg every six weeks. For Cohort 2, the dose was 1 Gy per fraction given every two weeks, adding up to 13 Gy in total across 26 weeks. Every two weeks, patients got intravenous cyclophosphamide at 200 mg/m2, given one day ahead of each radiation and immunotherapy administration. Trial participants were not randomized into treatment groups.

Read against the paper, the sample's time point label means: after trial treatment. The treatment or condition label here, explained by the study, means: LDRT plus nivolumab, ipilimumab, low-dose cyclophosphamide and aspirin (RACIN trial). The donors came from RACIN, which was a single-arm phase I dose-escalation trial that paired nivolumab and ipilimumab with aspirin, low-dose cyclophosphamide and low-dose radiotherapy. Patients with advanced, TIL-negative solid tumors were considered eligible. This clonotype originated in a male donor with rectosigmoid adenocarcinoma. The starting material was PBMCs, obtained after low-dose radiotherapy plus immunotherapy. The rearrangement combines TRBV5-4 with TRBJ1-1, and TRBD1 aligns with 8 junction nucleotides. The CDR3 reads as follows: CASSLDRGLEAFF. The nucleotide sequence reads TGTGCCAGCAGCTTGGACAGGGGGTTGGAAGCTTTCTTT.